This TCR beta chain came from a study of Graves' ophthalmopathy and Graves' hyperthyroidism. This CDR3 has 16 residues. Germline V gene lookup returns CDR1 SGHVS and CDR2 FQNEAQ. Notes on the study in general: The model predicted progression of ophthalmopathy with a sensitivity of roughly 71%, and its specificity was about 72%. Blood shared most expanded thyroid clonotypes above 0.001 frequency. Stable hyperthyroidism and ophthalmopathy were told apart by a 13-signature model, which achieved less than 90% sensitivity and approximately 82% specificity.

Amplified TCR beta CDR3 regions were obtained using RNA transcripts as template. RT-PCR with HTBI primers came first, then second-round multiplex PCR. From the multiplex PCR reads, TCRdb called clonotypes with MiXCR, one entry per CDR3 protein. Among 400,000 or so distinct CDR3 sequences, 15% were seen once, and the ten largest hold 7%. Regarding this clonotype: Antigen: not known.

The source of this sequence is a woman between 18 and 30 years old with stable Graves' hyperthyroidism. The rearrangement joins TRBV7-8 to TRBJ2-5; tentatively, D is TRBD1 or TRBD2 (7 bases each). The DNA end is a closer match to TRBJ2-4, so the J assignment may be wrong. The specimen was peripheral blood. CDR3 sequence: CASSSGGGGAKNIQYF. Written as DNA, the CDR3 is TGTGCCAGCAGCTCAGGGGGAGGGGGAGCCAAAAACATTCAGTACTTC.